This T cell receptor (beta chain) emerged from a study of OX40 agonist ivuxolimab in advanced cancers. Assay used: immunoSEQ multiplex PCR; TCRdb lists only in-frame clones, some missing. The data show some 37,000 clones, with roughly 86% seen just once and under 2% held by the top ten. This clone was recorded a few times. Specimen: CD4+ or CD8+ T cells sorted from blood, collected in a trial of the OX40 agonist ivuxolimab. The receptor's source is an adult with an advanced solid tumor such as melanoma, head and neck, liver or kidney cancer.

DNA of the CDR3: TGCAGCGTGATGAACCCCACTGAAGCTTTCTTT. This translates into CSVMNPTEAFF. The chain has TRBV29-1 and TRBJ1-1; no clear D. V shed 6 bases and J shed 4 bases, with 9 bases lying between them. The CDR3 has 11 residues. Germline CDR1 reads SQVTM; CDR2 reads ANQGSEA.